Following are 17 T cell receptor beta chains from one sample sequenced in a study of T-cell reconstitution after alpha-beta-depleted transplantation in children. It was with unique molecular identifiers that the TCRbeta library was prepared. TCRdb processed the PCR reads anew with MiXCR; each CDR3 protein has one entry. The profile shows roughly 100,000 distinct CDR3 sequences, 7.5% to 9.5% of them singletons. Sequences were derived from PBMCs from the stem cell graft donor, sampled from the stem cell graft. Every receptor here comes from a human donor who donated a stem cell graft to a child with congenital amegakaryocytic thrombocytopenia.

This clonotype has at least ten counts. The chain links TRBV5-1 to TRBJ1-1; D is uncertain. V lost 3 bases and J 2 bases, leaving 11 bases between the germline ends. Looked up from germline, CDR1 is SGHRS and CDR2 is YFSETQ. The CDR3 runs 14 residues. Here the CDR3 reads CASSSAQPNTEAFF. The CDR3 DNA follows: TGCGCCAGCAGCTCAGCCCAACCAAACACTGAAGCTTTCTTT.

Concerning this clonotype itself: This may be a read error: a much more frequent sequence differs by one nucleotide. The genes are TRBV4-1 and TRBJ2-7, with no clear D. This CDR3 spans 14 amino acids. Germline V gene sequence: CDR1 MGHRA, CDR2 YSYEKL. CDR3 amino acids: CATSQVVIGSEQYF. DNA for the CDR3: TGCGCCACCAGCCAAGTAGTTATCGGCAGCGAGCAGTACTTC.

This clonotype was seen at least ten times. The rearrangement uses TRBV2 and TRBJ1-3; D remains unclear. V was clipped by 11 bases and J by 0 bases, with 11 bases between them. CDR3 length: 13 amino acids. The germline V gene encodes CDR1 SNHLY and CDR2 FYNNEI. The CDR3 region has the DNA TGTGCCTCAGTGGTCAGCTCTGGAAACACCATATATTTT. Translating gives CASVVSSGNTIYF.

This clonotype occurred many times. The chain is built from TRBV7-8 and TRBJ2-3; 8 bases fit TRBD2. The CDR3 sequence is 16 residues long. With 5 bases clipped from V and 1 base from J, the junction kept 8 bases outside the gene matches. Germline assignment: CDR1 SGHVS and CDR2 FQNEAQ. CDR3 DNA: TGTGCCAGCAGCCCGAAACCAGCGGGGGGCACAGATACGCAGTATTTT. It is translated as CASSPKPAGGTDTQYF.

This clonotype was observed at least ten times. This rearrangement joins TRBV19 to TRBJ2-1, with D perhaps TRBD2 (6 bases). From germline, CDR1 is LNHDA and CDR2 SQIVND (reference sequence). V lost 5 bases, J lost 4 bases, and 12 bases lay in between. The CDR3 runs 14 residues. Here the CDR3 reads CASSLLGGYNEQFF. The DNA of the CDR3 is TGTGCCAGTAGTCTGCTGGGGGGTTACAATGAGCAGTTCTTC.

This clonotype has at least ten counts. The V call is TRBV21-1, the J call TRBJ2-7; TRBD1, the table's D call, lacks a check against the DNA. TRBV21-1 is a recognized pseudogene. The CDR3 extends over 13 amino acids. Here the CDR3 reads CASSRTGVYEQYF. The CDR3 coding sequence is TGTGCCAGCAGCCGGACAGGGGTGTACGAGCAGTACTTC.

In its sample, this clonotype was seen many times. The genes are TRBV12-3 or TRBV12-4 and TRBJ2-1; a possible D gene is TRBD1 (6 bases). V was pared by 5 bases and J by 8 bases, with 19 bases between. CDR3 length: 15 residues. The CDR3 DNA reads as TGTGCCAGCAGTAAAACGCCTAGGGGGTACGATGAGCAGTTCTTC. Amino acids: CASSKTPRGYDEQFF.

This clonotype was seen repeatedly, ten times or more. The rearrangement uses TRBV20-1 and TRBJ2-5; D is ambiguous. The CDR3 is 14 residues long. CDR1 and CDR2 (germline): DFQATT, SNEGSKA (reference sequence). V lost 2 bases and J lost 2, with 12 bases in between. The chain's CDR3 is CSARSPVGQETQYF. DNA of the CDR3: TGCAGTGCTAGATCCCCGGTGGGACAAGAGACCCAGTACTTC.

This clonotype was counted at least ten times. The rearrangement uses TRBV20-1 and TRBJ2-3; no firm D call. Germline V gives CDR1 DFQATT, CDR2 SNEGSKA (reference sequence). The CDR3 is 15 amino acids. Trimming took 3 bases from V and 4 from J, leaving 17 bases between them. The CDR3 DNA follows: TGCAGTGCTAGGGATCGCCTCTCGTTGCCAGATACGCAGTATTTT. As protein: CSARDRLSLPDTQYF.

There are many counts of this clonotype. V usage is TRBV20-1 and J usage is TRBJ1-1; D remains ambiguous. The CDR3 covers 14 residues. Germline V gene lookup returns CDR1 DFQATT and CDR2 SNEGSKA (reference sequence). The V end lost 0 bases, the J end lost 1 base, and 9 bases lay between the germline ends. The CDR3 loop reads CSARDPWTNTEAFF. The CDR3 DNA reads as TGCAGTGCTAGAGATCCTTGGACGAACACTGAAGCTTTCTTT.

Notes on this clonotype: One junction end does not reproduce the germline sequence, and a read error may be involved. The gene calls are TRBV20-1 and TRBJ2-3, with 8 nucleotides matching TRBD2. CDR3 length equals 19 residues. CDR1 is DFQATT, CDR2 SNEGSKA, per germline (reference sequence). In DNA, the CDR3 is TGCTGTGCTAGAGAACCTTGGGGCGGGAGGTCCTCCCGCACAGATACGCAGTATTTT. It translates to CCAREPWGGRSSRTDTQYF.

This clonotype was picked up many times. The chain joins TRBV12-3 or TRBV12-4 to TRBJ1-3; D is possibly TRBD1 (6 bases). The germline V and J ends were trimmed by 7 bases and 0 bases, with 13 bases remaining between them. The CDR3 covers 15 residues. CDR3 in DNA: TGTGCCAGCACTGGGGACACGACCTCTGGAAACACCATATATTTT. Translation: CASTGDTTSGNTIYF.

In its sample, this clonotype was seen many times. This sequence joins TRBV12-3 or TRBV12-4 and TRBJ2-2, with D hard to call. V lost 6 bases and J 4 bases, leaving 15 bases between the germline ends. The CDR3 runs to 15 residues. CDR3 in amino acids: CASSHEVRSTGELFF. CDR3 sequence (DNA): TGTGCCAGCAGCCATGAGGTCCGCAGCACCGGGGAGCTGTTTTTT.

At least ten counts were recorded for this clonotype. The chain uses TRBV6-5 and TRBJ2-5; D is perhaps TRBD1 (5 bases). The CDR3 is 16 amino acids. Trimming took 0 bases from V and 1 from J, leaving 12 bases between them. In germline, CDR1 is MNHEY, CDR2 SVGAGI. In DNA, the CDR3 is TGTGCCAGCAGTTACTCGAGAATCAGGGCCCAAGAGACCCAGTACTTC. Translating gives CASSYSRIRAQETQYF.

This clonotype was detected ten times or more. The chain couples TRBV21-1 to TRBJ2-1; the table's D call of TRBD2 was not tested on the DNA. TRBV21-1 is tagged as a pseudogene. CDR3 length equals 20 residues. This chain's CDR3 is CASSKTWASGGLHSYNEQFF. CDR3 DNA sequence: TGTGCCAGCAGCAAAACATGGGCTAGCGGGGGGCTCCACTCCTACAATGAGCAGTTCTTC.

The table lists this clonotype with many counts. The rearrangement links TRBV5-1 to TRBJ1-4, with D possibly TRBD1 on 6 matching bases. Germline V CDR1 and CDR2: SGHRS, YFSETQ. The CDR3 runs 14 residues. Trimming removed 1 base at V and 8 bases at J, with 12 bases between. The CDR3: CASSLSETGEKLFF. The CDR3 DNA follows: TGCGCCAGCAGCTTGTCTGAGACAGGAGAAAAACTGTTTTTT.

This clonotype was seen many times. The rearrangement uses TRBV20-1 and TRBJ2-1; 7 positions match TRBD2. The CDR3 spans 14 residues. Looked up from germline, CDR1 is DFQATT and CDR2 is SNEGSKA (reference sequence). V dropped 3 bases and J dropped 9; count of bases not matched to a gene: 11. The CDR3 bases are TGCAGTGCTAGCCAGGACTGGGGGGGAGGTGAGCAGTTCTTC. Translating it yields CSASQDWGGGEQFF.